The rows below give T cell receptor beta chains drawn from one sample of a study of blood T cell repertoires in COVID-19. Sequencing was performed with immunoSEQ multiplex PCR; in TCRdb, only in-frame clones are kept and a portion is missing. The table records roughly 170,000 clones, 80% to 90% of them present only once. Sequenced: peripheral blood. The receptors derive from a woman in her late teens or twenties who had recovered from COVID-19. Both conserved end residues are part of each CDR3. The order of the fields is CDR3 length, V gene, CDR3 protein.

13 TRBV2 CASRVGQNYGYTF
15 TRBV5-1 CASSWGTGRGETQYF
15 TRBV27 CASSTSGSGKYIQYF
16 TRBV7-2 CASSQLAGGAIDTQYF
15 TRBV5-1 CASSPQGDNNSPLHF
16 TRBV4-2 CASSPSVGGGNEKLFF
17 TRBV6-1 CASSDHLGQRTYYGYTF
15 TRBV13 CASSLGRTGNYGYTF
13 TRBV29-1 CSARTGTNQPQHF
12 TRBV6-5 CASRGGYNEQFF
14 TRBV25-1 CASTRQGNTGELFF
18 TRBV7-6 CASSLAWAGGLGDTEAFF
15 TRBV19 CASRATGFSGNTIYF
13 TRBV11-3 CASSLEGGRLQYF
14 TRBV18 CASSPDGGAYEQYF
16 TRBV14 CASSLTGGASNSPLHF
11 TRBV20-1 CSAATGYGYTF
14 TRBV5-1 CASSLEGQIYGYTF
14 TRBV6-2/TRBV6-3 CASSTWTDPYGYTF
15 TRBV13 CASSPGRGHLNIQYF
13 TRBV5-4 CASTQTGGGGYTF
14 TRBV11-2 CASSLDRQGPEAFF
14 TRBV7-9 CASSSDRGYQPQHF
14 TRBV3-1/TRBV3-2 CASSRRGRNTEAFF
14 TRBV19 CASSIGTGLDTQYF
16 TRBV19 CASSSPASGTYNEQFF
16 TRBV27 CASSRLESGGRSGYTF
16 TRBV27 CASSPLEAGGLLGQFF
16 TRBV24-1 CATSDWTGGSQETQYF
14 TRBV13 CASSLRDFKNIQYF
17 TRBV24-1 CATSDLAGEGVGNEQFF
17 TRBV18 CASSRTGNRLNTGELFF
16 TRBV5-1 CASSVKLAGPSGEQYF
15 TRBV24-1 CATSDGQGGTDTQYF
14 TRBV18 CASSPDKTAGELFF
14 TRBV5-4 CASSLGPPNTEAFF
16 TRBV24-1 CATSDPRTGGGGEQFF
14 TRBV2 CASSGGTVNQPQHF
13 TRBV15 CATSKDGTVEAFF
13 TRBV30 CAWSGQGRQPQHF